One sample yielded the 17 T cell receptor beta chains listed below, sequenced in a study of cytomegalovirus exposure and HLA in healthy donors. A multiplex PCR was run with 60 Vbeta primers and 13 Jbeta primers. Clones were read by immunoSEQ multiplex PCR, and TCRdb kept only the in-frame ones, dropping some. The sample has tens of thousands of clones, around three quarters seen once; the top ten hold roughly 0.63%. The sample taken for sequencing was PBMCs. These receptors all stem from a man younger than 45 in good health and CMV-seronegative.

The chain uses TRBV19 and TRBJ2-5; D might be TRBD2 (5 bases). Per the germline V gene, CDR1 is LNHDA and CDR2 is SQIVND (reference sequence). CDR3 length equals 15 residues. The V and J ends lost 5 bases and 6 bases respectively, with 19 bases between them. CDR3 loop: CASSPRDLTSKTQYF. The CDR3 DNA sequence: TGTGCCAGTAGTCCTAGAGACTTAACTAGTAAGACCCAGTACTTC. Together with reference TRBV19 and TRBJ2-5, the CDR3 gives the full variable domain: DGGITQSPKYLFRKEGQNVTLSCEQNLNHDAMYWYRQDPGQGLRLIYYSQIVNDFQKGDIAEGYSVSREKKESFPLTVTSAQKNPTAFYLCASSPRDLTSKTQYFGPGTRLLVL.

This clone was counted a few times. This chain connects TRBV9 to TRBJ1-1; D unresolved. The length of the CDR3 is 15 residues. V lost 0 bases, J lost 0 bases, and 9 bases lay in between. Per the germline V gene, CDR1 is SGDLS and CDR2 is YYNGEE. The CDR3: CASSVGSQMNTEAFF. The CDR3 nucleotides read TGTGCCAGCAGCGTAGGTTCGCAGATGAACACTGAAGCTTTCTTT.

The J gene is TRBJ2-7, the V gene TRBV7-9, with TRBD1 identical over 7 bases. The junction had 0 bases not matched to a gene; V was cut back by 1 base and J by 3 bases. There are 13 residues in the CDR3. CDR1 and CDR2 (germline): SEHNR, FQNEAQ (reference sequence). CDR3 sequence reads: CASSLGTGYEQYV. DNA for the CDR3: TGTGCCAGCAGCTTAGGGACAGGCTACGAGCAGTACGTC.

This chain uses TRBV6-1 with TRBJ1-4, with D perhaps matching TRBD1 (6 bases). This CDR3 comprises 14 residues. V lost 8 bases to trimming and J lost 2 bases, with 12 bases between them. Per germline, CDR1 MNHNS and CDR2 SASEGT. CDR3 loop: CASAVGGTNEKLFF. CDR3 nucleotide sequence: TGTGCCAGCGCAGTAGGGGGTACTAATGAAAAACTGTTTTTT.

The CDR3 loop reads CASSQDMRTGGYYEQYF. The CDR3, as DNA: TGCGCCAGCAGCCAAGATATGAGAACAGGGGGATACTACGAGCAGTACTTC. The gene calls are TRBV4-1 and TRBJ2-7, with 8 positions matching TRBD1. Trimming took 0 bases from V and 3 from J; bases not matched to a gene: 10. The CDR3 sequence is 17 residues long. Germline V CDR1 and CDR2: MGHRA, YSYEKL.

The chain combines TRBV15 with TRBJ2-3; 7 bases fit TRBD2. The CDR3 consists of 14 residues. V dropped 3 bases and J dropped 2; count of bases not matched to a gene: 2. Germline CDR1 reads LNHNV; CDR2 reads YYDKDF (reference sequence). The CDR3 nucleotides read TGTGCCACCAGCAGCGGGGGGATCACAGATACGCAGTATTTT. It specifies CATSSGGITDTQYF. Based on the CDR3 plus reference TRBV15 and TRBJ2-3, the full variable domain is DAMVIQNPRYQVTQFGKPVTLSCSQTLNHNVMYWYQQKSSQAPKLLFHYYDKDFNNEADTPDNFQSRRPNTSFCFLDIRSPGLGDTAMYLCATSSGGITDTQYFGPGTRLTVL.

The V call is TRBV5-6, the J call TRBJ1-1, with 8 bases that match TRBD1. The J segment lost 4 bases and the V segment lost 8 bases, leaving 7 bases of the junction unmatched. The V gene's germline CDR1 is SGHDT and CDR2 YYEEEE. CDR3 length: 13 residues. The CDR3 nucleotides are TGTGCCAGTCAGACAGGGGTAGTCACTGAAGCTTTCTTT. Translated: CASQTGVVTEAFF.

The chain joins TRBV25-1 to TRBJ2-7; TRBD2 might be the D (5 bases). Trimming removed 1 base from V and 0 bases from J, with 10 bases in between. Germline CDR1 is MGHDK and CDR2 is SYGVNS. The CDR3 is 15 residues long. CDR3 amino acids: CASSELGDSSYEQYF. The CDR3 bases are TGTGCCAGCAGTGAATTGGGAGATAGCTCCTACGAGCAGTACTTC.

With regard to this clone: Sequence at one end of the junction differs from germline and may be a read error. The same CDR3 can be traced to other DNA sequences in this sample. The chain combines TRBV10-3 with TRBJ1-1, with D uncertain. Germline CDR1 and CDR2: ENHRY and SYGVKD. The CDR3 extends over 13 amino acids. CDR3 nucleotides: TGCGCCATCAGTGACATTAGCGGCAGAGAAGCTTTCTTT. This encodes CAISDISGREAFF.

This clone was counted a few times. This sequence joins TRBV5-8 and TRBJ1-1, with a weak D call TRBD1 (5 bases). The V and J ends lost 2 bases and 1 base respectively, with 12 bases between them. Germline V gene data show CDR1 as SGHTS and CDR2 as YDEGEE. This CDR3 is 15 amino acids long. In nucleotides, the CDR3 is TGTGCCAGCAGCTTACGACAGCGAAGGAACACTGAAGCTTTCTTT. It specifies CASSLRQRRNTEAFF. The whole variable domain, remainder taken from reference TRBV5-8 and TRBJ1-1, is EAGVTQSPTHLIKTRGQQATLRCSPISGHTSVYWYQQALGLGLQFLLWYDEGEERNRGNFPPRFSGRQFPNYSSELNVNALELEDSALYLCASSLRQRRNTEAFFGQGTRLTVV.

The genes are TRBV4-3 and TRBJ2-5, with 10 positions matching TRBD1. The assigned J gene may be wrong: the sequence end matches TRBJ2-7 better. The CDR3 runs to 15 residues. The V gene's germline CDR1 is LGHNA and CDR2 YSLEER. For the CDR3, the DNA is TGCGCCAGCATCCCGAGGACAGGGGGGTGCCACGAGCAGTACTTC. Translating it yields CASIPRTGGCHEQYF.

CDR3 nucleotides: TGTGCCAGCAGCTTAGTAGCGGGCAAGGCCACAGATACGCAGTATTTT. Encoded protein: CASSLVAGKATDTQYF. V is TRBV7-9 and J is TRBJ2-3, with TRBD2 matching over 7 bases. With 1 base clipped from V and 2 bases from J, the junction kept 6 bases outside the gene matches. CDR1 is SEHNR and CDR2 is FQNEAQ in the germline V gene (reference sequence). The CDR3 extends over 16 amino acids.

The chain employs TRBV7-8 and TRBJ1-2, with 7 bases lining up with TRBD1. This CDR3 region has 15 residues. Unmatched junction bases numbered 6, after V lost 4 bases and J lost 1 base. Germline V gene lookup returns CDR1 SGHVS and CDR2 FQNEAQ. CDR3 bases: TGTGCCAGCAGCTCCGGGACAGTGAATAACTATGGCTACACCTTC. Amino acids: CASSSGTVNNYGYTF.

V is TRBV7-8 and J is TRBJ1-5; D call uncertain. The CDR3 totals 15 residues. CDR1 and CDR2 from the germline V gene are SGHVS and FQNEAQ. V lost 2 bases and J 5 bases, leaving 13 bases between the germline ends. The CDR3 DNA sequence: TGTGCCAGCAGCTTAATCTCAGGAGGGTATCAGCCCCAGCATTTT. It translates to CASSLISGGYQPQHF.

This chain connects TRBV10-3 to TRBJ2-1, with TRBD1 matching over 8 bases. Germline values: CDR1 ENHRY, CDR2 SYGVKD. The CDR3 length is 13 residues. V gave up 9 bases and J gave up 6 bases; unmatched junction bases: 7. The CDR3 bases are TGTGCCATAAAACCGGGACAGGCCAATGAGCAGTTCTTC. As protein: CAIKPGQANEQFF.

Only one count was recorded for this clone. V gene TRBV11-3 combines with J gene TRBJ1-3; 8 nucleotides line up with TRBD1. Germline V gene data show CDR1 as SGHNT and CDR2 as YENEEA. Germline trimming cut 3 bases from V and 3 bases from J; bases unmatched to any gene: 10. This CDR3 contains 17 residues. DNA for the CDR3: TGTGCCAGCAGCTTGTACGAGGGACAGGATCTTGGAAACACCATATATTTT. Residues: CASSLYEGQDLGNTIYF.

The chain is built from TRBV7-7 and TRBJ2-7; TRBD1 agrees at 7 bases. J was trimmed by 0 bases and V by 5 bases; bases with no gene match: 7. CDR1 SSHAT and CDR2 FNYEAQ come from the germline V gene (reference sequence). The CDR3 totals 15 residues. The CDR3, as DNA: TGTGCCAGCAGCCGGGGACAGTTAGGCTCCTACGAGCAGTACTTC. This encodes CASSRGQLGSYEQYF.